The next 29 T cell receptor beta chains were all read from a single sample in a study of OX40 agonist ivuxolimab in advanced cancers. TCRdb's table, derived via immunoSEQ multiplex PCR, lists solely in-frame clones and lacks some. This table has roughly 50,000 clones, approximately 90% appearing once. Sequenced material: CD4+ or CD8+ T cells sorted from blood, taken in a trial of the OX40 agonist ivuxolimab. The receptors shown here come from an adult with an advanced solid tumor such as melanoma, head and neck, liver or kidney cancer.

This clone was found once. The CDR3, as DNA: TGTGCCAGCAGCAAAAATATGGGGAGAGAGCAGTACTTC. It translates to CASSKNMGREQYF. The V and J genes are TRBV7-6 and TRBJ2-7, with D maybe TRBD2 (5 bases). V gave up 5 bases and J gave up 7 bases, with 15 bases separating them. The germline V gene has CDR1 SGHVS and CDR2 FNYEAQ. The CDR3 loop spans 13 amino acids.

This clone was observed a single time. This rearrangement joins TRBV18 to TRBJ1-5; 7 nucleotides align to TRBD1. The CDR3 runs 15 residues. The junction had 2 bases not matched to a gene; V was cut back by 3 bases and J by 0 bases. Germline CDR1 is KGHSH and CDR2 is LQKENI. As DNA, the CDR3 is TGTGCCAGCTCACCGACAGGGAATAGCAATCAGCCCCAGCATTTT. The encoded protein is CASSPTGNSNQPQHF.

The CDR3 DNA sequence: TGCGCCAGCAGCCCGGAGGGGGGAGCGGGTAAATGGGAGACCCAGTACTTC. It yields the protein CASSPEGGAGKWETQYF. The V call is TRBV4-3, the J call TRBJ2-5; D may be TRBD1 or TRBD2 (6 bases each). The CDR3 length is 17 residues. V gave up 4 bases and J gave up 5 bases, with 23 bases separating them. The germline gives CDR1 LGHNA, CDR2 YSLEER.

This chain uses TRBV6-1 with TRBJ1-1, with 7 bases fitting TRBD1. The trim removed 3 bases at V and 8 bases at J, leaving 6 bases unmatched. CDR3 length equals 13 residues. CDR1 and CDR2 (germline): MNHNS, SASEGT. CDR3 sequence reads: CASSEAGGWEAFF. The CDR3 DNA is TGTGCCAGCAGTGAGGCAGGGGGATGGGAAGCTTTCTTT.

V gene TRBV25-1 combines with J gene TRBJ1-6; D not certain. CDR3 length: 11 residues. Trimming stripped 8 bases from V and 14 bases from J, with 13 bases between. Germline assignment: CDR1 MGHDK and CDR2 SYGVNS. CDR3 DNA sequence: TGTGCCAGCGGAGACGCGGGTTCCCTCCACTTT. This sequence encodes CASGDAGSLHF.

The genes are TRBV4-3 and TRBJ1-1; no reliable D call. The CDR3 length is 16 residues. The germline V gene encodes CDR1 LGHNA and CDR2 YSLEER. The V end lost 1 base, the J end lost 0 bases, and 12 bases lay between the germline ends. The DNA for the CDR3 is TGCGCCAGCAGCCAAGGTTGGCCAGTGATGAACACTGAAGCTTTCTTT. It encodes CASSQGWPVMNTEAFF.

V gene TRBV9 combines with J gene TRBJ2-5; possible D gene TRBD2, 5 bases. The CDR3 covers 14 residues. V was trimmed by 3 bases and J by 1 base, leaving 10 bases between them. Germline CDR1 reads SGDLS; CDR2 reads YYNGEE. In DNA, the CDR3 is TGTGCCAGCAGCGCCTCTAGCAGCCAAGAGACCCAGTACTTC. Translated, it gives CASSASSSQETQYF.

The chain combines TRBV7-3 with TRBJ2-1, with D perhaps TRBD1 or TRBD2 (5 bases each). Trimming took off 2 bases at V and 5 bases at J, with 10 bases between the two ends. This CDR3 has 14 residues. Germline V gene lookup returns CDR1 SGHTA and CDR2 FQGTGA. DNA of the CDR3: TGTGCCAGCAGCTTAGGGGGAGCGAACAATGAGCAGTTCTTC. Its translation: CASSLGGANNEQFF.

The rearrangement uses TRBV5-6 and TRBJ1-3; TRBD1 matches 8 bases. J was trimmed by 6 bases and V by 7 bases; bases with no gene match: 6. This CDR3 has 13 amino acids. Per germline, CDR1 SGHDT and CDR2 YYEEEE. CDR3: CASFTGGKNTIYF. The CDR3 DNA reads as TGTGCCAGCTTTACAGGGGGGAAAAACACCATATATTTT.

V and J are TRBV9 and TRBJ1-2, with a possible D match to TRBD1 (6 bases). Germline CDR1 is SGDLS and CDR2 is YYNGEE. Deletions cut 7 bases from V and 4 bases from J, with 20 bases between. This CDR3 comprises 15 residues. Here the CDR3 reads CASHVGGGGAYGYTF. The CDR3, as DNA: TGTGCCAGCCACGTTGGGGGCGGCGGGGCCTATGGCTACACCTTC.

The V gene is TRBV12-5, the J gene TRBJ2-7; 8 nucleotides align to TRBD2. CDR1 is LGHNT, CDR2 FRNRAP, per germline. The CDR3 totals 16 residues. V lost 5 bases to trimming and J lost 3 bases; unmatched junction nucleotides: 12. The CDR3 DNA reads TGTGCTAGTGGTCCTCCACGAGCGGGGGCGGTCTACGAGCAGTACTTC. Translated, it gives CASGPPRAGAVYEQYF.

The rearrangement links TRBV5-5 to TRBJ1-1; the D gene is possibly TRBD1 (5 bases). V was clipped by 3 bases and J by 11 bases, with 23 bases between them. Germline assignment: CDR1 SGHKS and CDR2 YYEKEE (reference sequence). This CDR3 spans 15 amino acids. CDR3 amino acids: CASSSQGTASWWAFF. DNA of the CDR3: TGTGCCAGCAGCTCGCAAGGGACGGCGTCATGGTGGGCTTTCTTT.

By proportion, this clone is large. The chain links TRBV28 to TRBJ2-4; possibly TRBD1 for D (5 bases). There are 17 residues in the CDR3. The germline gives CDR1 MDHEN, CDR2 SYDVKM. V was clipped by 1 base and J by 1 base, with 14 bases between them. CDR3 nucleotides: TGTGCCAGCAGTTTATTATGGCAGGGTGAGGCCAAAAACATTCAGTACTTC. Translation gives CASSLLWQGEAKNIQYF.

The V and J genes are TRBV6-1 and TRBJ1-1; 11 bases agree with TRBD1. CDR1 is MNHNS, CDR2 SASEGT, per germline. The J segment lost 7 bases and the V segment lost 6 bases, leaving 10 bases of the junction unmatched. There are 15 residues in the CDR3. The DNA of the CDR3 is TGTGCCAGCAGCCTTGGACAGGGGGCGCCGAGTGAAGCTTTCTTT. Amino acids: CASSLGQGAPSEAFF.

A word on this clone: Compared with germline, one end of the junction differs, possibly owing to a read error. The chain combines TRBV4-3 with TRBJ2-4; 8 nucleotides match TRBD2. Germline V gene lookup returns CDR1 LGHNA and CDR2 YSLEER. This CDR3 region has 15 residues. CDR3 residues: CASTQAVAGGGIQYF. In DNA form, the CDR3 reads TGCGCCAGCACCCAAGCGGTCGCGGGGGGTGGCATTCAGTACTTC.

The chain has TRBV19 and TRBJ2-3; D is perhaps TRBD2 (5 bases). CDR3 length equals 14 residues. With 4 bases removed from V and 6 bases from J, the gap between germline ends came to 14 bases. Germline V CDR1 and CDR2: LNHDA, SQIVND (reference sequence). CDR3 amino acids: CASSTGLTPDTQYF. CDR3 nucleotides: TGTGCCAGTAGTACCGGACTTACCCCTGATACGCAGTATTTT.

A single count supports this clone. This sequence joins TRBV27 and TRBJ2-7, with 8 bases identical to TRBD2. Germline V lookup: CDR1 MNHEY, CDR2 SMNVEV (reference sequence). CDR3 size: 16 residues. The V gene end was trimmed by 4 bases and the J gene end by 2 bases; junction bases not matched to a gene: 10. The CDR3 bases are TGTGCCAGCAGTTCGGAACTAGCGGACGCTACCTACGAGCAGTACTTC. The encoded protein is CASSSELADATYEQYF.

The V and J genes are TRBV4-3 and TRBJ1-1; 7 bases align to TRBD1. This CDR3 is built from 15 residues. V dropped 0 bases and J dropped 6; count of bases not matched to a gene: 7. The germline CDR1 and CDR2 sequences are LGHNA and YSLEER. In DNA, the CDR3 is TGCGCCAGCAGCCAAGAAAGGGGGCGCATATCTGAAGCTTTCTTT. Its protein product is CASSQERGRISEAFF.

The rearrangement uses TRBV25-1 and TRBJ2-1; TRBD2 aligns across 7 bases. The CDR3 contains 15 residues. CDR1 and CDR2 (germline): MGHDK, SYGVNS. V dropped 0 bases and J dropped 8; count of bases not matched to a gene: 7. For the CDR3, the DNA is TGTGCCAGCAGTGAATATGGGGAGGGCGAGGATGAGCAGTTCTTC. It specifies CASSEYGEGEDEQFF.

This chain joins TRBV27 and TRBJ2-1; D not resolved. The CDR3 contains 14 residues. V shed 0 bases and J shed 7 bases, with 10 bases lying between them. Germline loops: CDR1 MNHEY, CDR2 SMNVEV (reference sequence). The CDR3 is CASSLSKAVNEQFF. CDR3 bases: TGTGCCAGCAGTTTATCGAAAGCAGTAAATGAGCAGTTCTTC.

This chain uses TRBV6-6 with TRBJ1-2; 7 nucleotides line up with TRBD1. Germline-derived CDR1 and CDR2 are MNHNY and SVGAGI (reference sequence). The CDR3 consists of 14 residues. V dropped 8 bases and J dropped 2; count of bases not matched to a gene: 8. As DNA, the CDR3 is TGTGCCAGCCGGGGTGGGGGACAGAACTATGGCTACACCTTC. Protein product: CASRGGGQNYGYTF.

About this clone itself: This likely stems from a read error, as it lies one base from a far larger clone. The chain recombines TRBV7-9 with TRBJ2-7; D unresolved. This CDR3 has 12 amino acids. Per germline, CDR1 SEHNR and CDR2 FQNEAQ (reference sequence). Between the trimmed V and J ends, which lost 1 base and 2 bases, there was a span of 3 bases. The CDR3 here is CASSLEAYEQYF. The CDR3 coding sequence is TGTGCCAGCAGCTTAGAGGCCTACGAGCAGTACTTC.

V is TRBV28 and J is TRBJ2-7; D remains unclear. Germline CDR1 reads MDHEN; CDR2 reads SYDVKM. The CDR3 loop spans 12 amino acids. Trimming left V 4 bases short and J 0 bases short, with 4 bases between. CDR3 nucleotides: TGTGCCAGCAGTTCGAGCTCCTACGAGCAGTACTTC. This codes for CASSSSSYEQYF.

With regard to this clone: The DNA is left out, because the CDR3 cannot be placed on it with certainty; the CDR3 is given as TCRdb lists it. V and J are TRBV12-5 and TRBJ2-7; the D call of TRBD2 is as the table states it, not checked on the DNA. Germline V gene sequence: CDR1 LGHNT, CDR2 FRNRAP. The CDR3 numbers 16 amino acids, ends counted. CDR3 in amino acids: CASGLGMGLAGFEQYF.

This clone has only a few counts. The V call is TRBV29-1, the J call TRBJ2-7, with D maybe TRBD1 (5 bases). CDR1 is SQVTM, CDR2 ANQGSEA, per germline. This CDR3 has 13 amino acids. V was pared by 7 bases and J by 3 bases, with 16 bases between. In DNA, the CDR3 is TGCAGCGCCGAGATCAGGGATTACTACGAGCAGTACTTC. Translated, it gives CSAEIRDYYEQYF.

The CDR3, as DNA: TGTGCCAGTAGTATCCAGATCGGGGCTAACTATGGCTACACCTTC. Amino acids: CASSIQIGANYGYTF. The chain carries TRBV19 and TRBJ1-2; D remains unclear. Trimming stripped 3 bases from V and 0 bases from J, with 11 bases between. The CDR3 has 15 amino acids. CDR1 and CDR2 from the germline V gene are LNHDA and SQIVND (reference sequence).

This sequence joins TRBV6-6 and TRBJ2-7, with D possibly being TRBD1 or TRBD2 (5 bases each). Trimming pared 7 bases from V and 2 bases from J, leaving 18 bases between. The CDR3 extends over 15 amino acids. Per the germline V gene, CDR1 is MNHNY and CDR2 is SVGAGI (reference sequence). The DNA for the CDR3 is TGTGCCAGCACCCCTGACGAGGGGATGACCTACGAGCAGTACTTC. It yields the protein CASTPDEGMTYEQYF.

The chain uses TRBV11-3 and TRBJ1-1; TRBD1 matches 7 bases. Per germline, CDR1 SGHNT and CDR2 YENEEA. The CDR3 length is 17 residues. V lost 1 base, J lost 2 bases, and 10 bases stayed unmatched. The CDR3 bases are TGTGCCAGCAGCTTAGCCCGTGGCAGGGGGATAAACACTGAAGCTTTCTTT. It encodes CASSLARGRGINTEAFF.

This chain links TRBV6-1 with TRBJ2-7; the D is unclear. The CDR3 contains 12 residues. Germline assignment: CDR1 MNHNS and CDR2 SASEGT. V was cut by 2 bases and J by 4 bases, with 6 bases left in between. This chain's CDR3 is CASSEWFYEQYF. In nucleotides, the CDR3 is TGTGCCAGCAGTGAATGGTTTTACGAGCAGTACTTC.